The 17 T cell receptor beta chains below come from one sample, sequenced in a study of shared clonotypes between healthy human individuals. The repertoire was sequenced with immunoSEQ multiplex PCR; TCRdb's copy has only in-frame clones and lacks some. This repertoire shows roughly 2,500,000 clones, 80% to 95% found once; its top ten account for about 0.38%. Sequenced: naive CD4+ T cells from PBMCs. Subset noted: CD45RA+ positively selected. The source is a man aged 18 to 29 in good health. Some clones in this sample may be carry-over from other donors' samples.

The chain employs TRBV5-4 and TRBJ2-1; 9 bases are a match to TRBD1. The junction had 7 bases not matched to a gene; V was cut back by 4 bases and J by 8 bases. Per the germline V gene, CDR1 is SGHNT and CDR2 is YYREEE (reference sequence). The CDR3 sequence is 14 residues long. As DNA, the CDR3 is TGTGCCAGCAGCCCGGACAGGGGACGCCATGAGCAGTTCTTC. Translated: CASSPDRGRHEQFF.

The V call is TRBV19, the J call TRBJ1-1; D is unclear. V was shortened by 2 bases and J by 0 bases, with 16 bases between the two germline ends. The V gene's germline CDR1 is LNHDA and CDR2 SQIVND (reference sequence). This CDR3 has 17 amino acids. CDR3: CASSIKVSAVMNTEAFF. The CDR3 coding sequence is TGTGCCAGTAGTATAAAAGTTAGTGCCGTTATGAACACTGAAGCTTTCTTT.

This clone has just a few counts. This sample includes further DNA sequences coding for the same CDR3. This chain connects TRBV5-1 to TRBJ1-3, with D possibly TRBD1 on 6 matching bases. Germline CDR1 is SGHRS and CDR2 is YFSETQ. The CDR3 extends over 16 amino acids. Trimming removed 0 bases at V and 0 bases at J, with 10 bases between. The chain's CDR3 is CASSLAGQSSGNTIYF. DNA of the CDR3: TGCGCCAGCAGCTTGGCCGGACAGAGCTCTGGAAACACCATATATTTT.

This chain connects TRBV5-6 to TRBJ1-2; TRBD1 matches at 11 bases. CDR1 is SGHDT and CDR2 is YYEEEE in the germline V gene. The trim removed 3 bases at V and 7 bases at J, leaving 2 bases unmatched. The CDR3 is 13 amino acids. For the CDR3, the DNA is TGTGCCAGCAGCTGGGACAGGGGGATTGGCTACACCTTC. Protein sequence: CASSWDRGIGYTF.

CDR3 sequence (DNA): TGTGCCAGTAGTATAGCTACACTCTCCTACGAGCAGTACTTC. This sequence encodes CASSIATLSYEQYF. The rearrangement links TRBV19 to TRBJ2-7; no firm D call. The CDR3 length is 14 residues. In germline, CDR1 is LNHDA, CDR2 SQIVND (reference sequence). Trimming took 1 base from V and 0 from J, leaving 7 bases between them.

A single count supports this clone. The rearrangement joins TRBV27 to TRBJ2-7; 12 positions agree with TRBD2. The CDR3 extends over 15 amino acids. The V and J ends lost 6 bases and 5 bases, in that order; junction bases with no gene match: 8. CDR1 is MNHEY, CDR2 SMNVEV, per germline (reference sequence). CDR3 sequence: CASSPSTSGSDEQYF. CDR3 nucleotide sequence: TGTGCCAGCAGCCCCTCGACTAGCGGGAGCGACGAGCAGTACTTC.

J is TRBJ1-5 and V is TRBV19; the D is unclear. CDR3 length: 14 residues. V was cut by 7 bases and J by 3 bases, with 13 bases left in between. Germline-derived CDR1 and CDR2 are LNHDA and SQIVND (reference sequence). In DNA form, the CDR3 reads TGTGCCAGTACTGACACACACCTCAATCAGCCCCAGCATTTT. It translates to CASTDTHLNQPQHF.

This rearrangement joins TRBV5-4 to TRBJ1-1; D possibly corresponds to TRBD1 (5 bases). Trimming shortened V by 4 bases and J by 1 base, and 11 bases separated the two germline ends. This CDR3 has 14 residues. Germline V CDR1 and CDR2: SGHNT, YYREEE (reference sequence). This CDR3 is CASSLGLGNTEAFF. In DNA, the CDR3 is TGTGCCAGCAGCCTGGGACTCGGGAACACTGAAGCTTTCTTT.

The V and J genes are TRBV28 and TRBJ2-6; 8 bases map to TRBD2. The trim removed 11 bases at V and 2 bases at J, leaving 11 bases unmatched. The CDR3 runs to 16 residues. CDR1 is MDHEN and CDR2 is SYDVKM in the germline V gene. CDR3 bases: TGTGCCTCCTGGGAGGCGGGGGGCGCTGGGGCCAACGTCCTGACTTTC. Amino acids: CASWEAGGAGANVLTF.

This chain connects TRBV14 to TRBJ2-1; D perhaps matches TRBD2 (6 bases). The CDR3 consists of 13 residues. The V gene lost 0 bases and the J gene lost 12 bases, with 12 bases spanning the gap. Germline values: CDR1 SGHDN, CDR2 FVKESK. CDR3 region: CASSQDLRDGQFF. In DNA, the CDR3 is TGTGCCAGCAGCCAAGATCTGCGGGATGGGCAGTTCTTC.

V and J are TRBV7-8 and TRBJ2-2; TRBD2 aligns across 10 bases. V trimming: 1 base; J trimming: 2 bases; junction bases outside the gene matches: 4. The germline V gene encodes CDR1 SGHVS and CDR2 FQNEAQ. The CDR3 contains 17 residues. For the CDR3, the DNA is TGTGCCAGCAGCTTAGGTAGCGGGAGGTTTAACACCGGGGAGCTGTTTTTT. It codes for CASSLGSGRFNTGELFF.

The gene calls are TRBV11-2 and TRBJ2-1; D is possibly TRBD2 (7 bases). In germline, CDR1 is SGHAT, CDR2 FQNNGV. The CDR3 loop spans 13 amino acids. The CDR3 loop reads CVSRGEGYNEQFF. Written as DNA, the CDR3 is TGTGTCTCAAGGGGGGAGGGCTACAATGAGCAGTTCTTC.

The chain employs TRBV9 and TRBJ2-5; 10 bases align to TRBD2. The junction had 12 bases not matched to a gene; V was cut back by 0 bases and J by 1 base. The CDR3 is made up of 19 amino acids. The germline V gene has CDR1 SGDLS and CDR2 YYNGEE. CDR3 bases: TGTGCCAGCAGCGTAGCTACTCCTTTAGCGGGAGGCCCCCAAGAGACCCAGTACTTC. Translating gives CASSVATPLAGGPQETQYF. Complete variable domain (other parts from reference TRBV9 and TRBJ2-5): DSGVTQTPKHLITATGQRVTLRCSPRSGDLSVYWYQQSLDQGLQFLIQYYNGEERAKGNILERFSAQQFPDLHSELNLSSLELGDSALYFCASSVATPLAGGPQETQYFGPGTRLLVL.

The chain combines TRBV29-1 with TRBJ1-2, with 8 nucleotides matching TRBD1. With 3 bases clipped from V and 3 bases from J, the junction kept 12 bases outside the gene matches. CDR3 length: 16 residues. Germline lookup yields CDR1 SQVTM and CDR2 ANQGSEA. The DNA for the CDR3 is TGCAGCGTTGACTCCAGACAGGGGCCGGGTGACTATGGCTACACCTTC. This gives the protein CSVDSRQGPGDYGYTF. Using reference TRBV29-1 and TRBJ1-2 for the parts outside the CDR3, the full variable domain is SAVISQKPSRDICQRGTSLTIQCQVDSQVTMMFWYRQQPGQSLTLIATANQGSEATYESGFVIDKFPISRPNLTFSTLTVSNMSPEDSSIYLCSVDSRQGPGDYGYTFGSGTRLTVV.

The rearrangement joins TRBV5-1 to TRBJ2-4, with TRBD1 as a possible D gene (6 bases). Germline V CDR1 and CDR2: SGHRS, YFSETQ. Trimming took off 0 bases at V and 5 bases at J, with 12 bases between the two ends. This CDR3 has 15 residues. This CDR3 is CASSLAPGEENIQYF. The CDR3, as DNA: TGCGCCAGCAGCTTGGCCCCAGGGGAAGAAAACATTCAGTACTTC. Based on the CDR3 plus reference TRBV5-1 and TRBJ2-4, the full variable domain is KAGVTQTPRYLIKTRGQQVTLSCSPISGHRSVSWYQQTPGQGLQFLFEYFSETQRNKGNFPGRFSGRQFSNSRSEMNVSTLELGDSALYLCASSLAPGEENIQYFGAGTRLSVL.

This chain connects TRBV2 to TRBJ2-7; D is uncertain. Looked up from germline, CDR1 is SNHLY and CDR2 is FYNNEI. The CDR3 is made up of 14 amino acids. Trimming shortened V by 5 bases and J by 6 bases, and 17 bases separated the two germline ends. CDR3 nucleotide sequence: TGTGCCAGCAGTCTTCGGACCGGAGAAGGCGAGCAGTACTTC. Translating gives CASSLRTGEGEQYF.

In nucleotides, the CDR3 is TGTGCCAGCAGTTTTGGGGCGGGAGGACAATACAATGAGCAGTTCTTC. Translating gives CASSFGAGGQYNEQFF. The V and J genes are TRBV28 and TRBJ2-1, with TRBD2 matching 8 bases. Germline-derived CDR1 and CDR2 are MDHEN and SYDVKM. Trimming removed 3 bases from V and 4 bases from J; junction bases left unmatched: 8. CDR3 size: 16 residues.